This record covers a single T cell receptor beta chain. The CDR3 covers 17 residues. Germline V gene data show CDR1 as LGHNA and CDR2 as YNFKEQ. Trimming removed 0 bases from V and 3 bases from J; junction bases left unmatched: 7. The protocol was immunoSEQ multiplex PCR, while the TCRdb copy is restricted to in-frame clones and leaves out a portion. The sample contains some 2.1 million clones, roughly 93% of which appear only once. The data were taken from a study of shared clonotypes between healthy human individuals. As defined, naive CD8 cells were CD45RO-negative and positively selected for CCR7, with terminally differentiated effector memory CD45RA+ cells excluded.

This clonotype was sampled from a man in his late teens or twenties in good health. Some clones in this sample may be carry-over from other donors' samples. V usage is TRBV4-2 and J usage is TRBJ2-7; 11 bases are a match to TRBD2. Sequenced material: naive CD8+ T cells from PBMCs. Here the CDR3 DNA reads TGTGCCAGCAGCCAAGATACGGGAACTAGCGGGAGCTACGAGCAGTACTTC. Translated, it gives CASSQDTGTSGSYEQYF.